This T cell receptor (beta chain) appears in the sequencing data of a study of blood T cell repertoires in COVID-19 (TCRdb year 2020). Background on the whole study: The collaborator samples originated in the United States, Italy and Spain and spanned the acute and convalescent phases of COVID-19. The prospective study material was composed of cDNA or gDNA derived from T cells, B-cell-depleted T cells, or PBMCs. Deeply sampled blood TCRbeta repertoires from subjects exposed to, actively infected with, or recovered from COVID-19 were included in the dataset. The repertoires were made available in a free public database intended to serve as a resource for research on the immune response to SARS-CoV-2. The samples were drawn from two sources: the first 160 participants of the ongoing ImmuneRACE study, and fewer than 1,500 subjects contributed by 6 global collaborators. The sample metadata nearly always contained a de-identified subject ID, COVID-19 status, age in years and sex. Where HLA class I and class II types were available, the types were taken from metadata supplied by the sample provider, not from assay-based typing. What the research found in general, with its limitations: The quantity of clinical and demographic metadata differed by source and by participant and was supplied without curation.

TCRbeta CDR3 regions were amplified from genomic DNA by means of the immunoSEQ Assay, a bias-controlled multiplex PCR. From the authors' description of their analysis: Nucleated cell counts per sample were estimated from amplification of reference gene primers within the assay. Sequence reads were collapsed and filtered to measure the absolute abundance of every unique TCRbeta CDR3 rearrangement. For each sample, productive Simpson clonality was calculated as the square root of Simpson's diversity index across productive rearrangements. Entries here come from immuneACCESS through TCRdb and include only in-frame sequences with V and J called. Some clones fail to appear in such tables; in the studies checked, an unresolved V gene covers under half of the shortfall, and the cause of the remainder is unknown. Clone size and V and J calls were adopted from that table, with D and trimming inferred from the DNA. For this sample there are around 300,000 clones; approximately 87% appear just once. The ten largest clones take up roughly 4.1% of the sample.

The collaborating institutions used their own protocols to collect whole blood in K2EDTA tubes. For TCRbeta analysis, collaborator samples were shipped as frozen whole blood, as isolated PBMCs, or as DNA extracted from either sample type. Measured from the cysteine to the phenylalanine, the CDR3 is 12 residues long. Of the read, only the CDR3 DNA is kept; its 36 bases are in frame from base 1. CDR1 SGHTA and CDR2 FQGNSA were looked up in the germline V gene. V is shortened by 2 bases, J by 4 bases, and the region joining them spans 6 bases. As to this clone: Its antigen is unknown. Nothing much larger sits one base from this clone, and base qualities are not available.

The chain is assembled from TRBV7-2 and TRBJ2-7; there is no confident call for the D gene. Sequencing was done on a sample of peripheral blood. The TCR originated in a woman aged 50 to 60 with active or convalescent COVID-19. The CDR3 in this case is CASSLSRYEQYF. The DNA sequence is TGTGCCAGCAGCTTATCCAGATACGAGCAGTACTTC.